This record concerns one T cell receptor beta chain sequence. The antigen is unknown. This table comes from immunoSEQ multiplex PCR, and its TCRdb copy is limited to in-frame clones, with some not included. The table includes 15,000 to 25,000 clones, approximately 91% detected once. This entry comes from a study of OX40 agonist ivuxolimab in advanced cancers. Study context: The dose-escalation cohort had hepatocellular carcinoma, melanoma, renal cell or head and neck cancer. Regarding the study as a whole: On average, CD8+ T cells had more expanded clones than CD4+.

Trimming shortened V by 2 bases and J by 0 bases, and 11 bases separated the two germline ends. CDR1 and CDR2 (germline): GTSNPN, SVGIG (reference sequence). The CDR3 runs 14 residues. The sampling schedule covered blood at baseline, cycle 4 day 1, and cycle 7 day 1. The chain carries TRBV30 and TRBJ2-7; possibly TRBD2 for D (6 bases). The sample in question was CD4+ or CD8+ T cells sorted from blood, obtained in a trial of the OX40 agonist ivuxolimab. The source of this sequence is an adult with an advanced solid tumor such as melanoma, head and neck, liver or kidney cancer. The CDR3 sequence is CAWSLAESSYEQYF. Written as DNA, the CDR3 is TGTGCCTGGAGTTTAGCGGAAAGCTCCTACGAGCAGTACTTC.